The 16 T cell receptor beta chains reported below all come from one sample, sequenced in a study of cytomegalovirus exposure and HLA in healthy donors. PCR involved 60 Vbeta and 13 Jbeta primers. Produced via immunoSEQ multiplex PCR; TCRdb's table is partial and in-frame only. The sample records roughly 250,000 clones, almost 85% being singletons. The sequencing sample was made of PBMCs. The source of these receptors is a woman aged 40-49 years in good health and CMV-seropositive.

This clone was counted a single time. The gene calls are TRBV15 and TRBJ2-1; the match to TRBD1 covers 9 bases. Germline V lookup: CDR1 LNHNV, CDR2 YYDKDF (reference sequence). The CDR3 extends over 16 amino acids. J was trimmed by 8 bases and V by 0 bases; bases with no gene match: 8. As DNA, the CDR3 is TGTGCCACCAGCAGAGATGGGACAGGGTTTTATGATGAGCAGTTCTTC. Amino acid sequence: CATSRDGTGFYDEQFF.

The chain is built from TRBV7-8 and TRBJ2-7, with TRBD1 as a possible D gene (6 bases). Trimming cost V 5 bases and J 4 bases, with 18 bases left between them. The CDR3 totals 15 residues. The germline V gene encodes CDR1 SGHVS and CDR2 FQNEAQ. The CDR3 is CASSATPGQEYEQYF. Written as DNA, the CDR3 is TGTGCCAGCAGCGCCACCCCGGGACAAGAATACGAGCAGTACTTC.

The chain carries TRBV5-1 and TRBJ2-7, with 11 bases aligning to TRBD2. Per germline, CDR1 SGHRS and CDR2 YFSETQ. V lost 1 base to trimming and J lost 3 bases; unmatched junction nucleotides: 6. The CDR3 contains 16 residues. CDR3 residues: CASSLHLAGGYYEQYF. The DNA for the CDR3 is TGCGCCAGCAGCTTGCACCTAGCGGGAGGTTACTACGAGCAGTACTTC. The entire variable domain, with the rest obtained from reference TRBV5-1 and TRBJ2-7, is as follows: KAGVTQTPRYLIKTRGQQVTLSCSPISGHRSVSWYQQTPGQGLQFLFEYFSETQRNKGNFPGRFSGRQFSNSRSEMNVSTLELGDSALYLCASSLHLAGGYYEQYFGPGTRLTVT.

The rearrangement links TRBV7-9 to TRBJ2-7, with 8 bases fitting TRBD1. Trimming took 5 bases from V and 4 from J; bases not matched to a gene: 10. The CDR3 is 15 residues long. Germline values: CDR1 SEHNR, CDR2 FQNEAQ (reference sequence). In DNA form, the CDR3 reads TGTGCCAGCAGCCAAGCCGGGACAGGTAGTTACGAGCAGTACTTC. This translates into CASSQAGTGSYEQYF.

This sequence joins TRBV28 and TRBJ2-1; the D gene is possibly TRBD2 (5 bases). V was shortened by 4 bases and J by 6 bases, with 19 bases between the two germline ends. This CDR3 comprises 16 residues. CDR1 is MDHEN and CDR2 is SYDVKM in the germline V gene. The DNA for the CDR3 is TGTGCCAGCAGTTCTCTAGCCGATGAGCCCCTCAATGAGCAGTTCTTC. Its translation is CASSSLADEPLNEQFF.

This chain uses TRBV10-2 with TRBJ1-5; 7 bases agree with TRBD1. The V gene's germline CDR1 is WSHSY and CDR2 SAAADI. This CDR3 is 15 amino acids long. The V and J ends lost 6 bases and 4 bases, in that order; junction bases with no gene match: 9. As DNA, the CDR3 is TGCGCCAGCAGGGAGACAGGGATCGGGAATCAGCCCCAGCATTTT. Protein: CASRETGIGNQPQHF.

The rearrangement uses TRBV7-9 and TRBJ1-4, with TRBD1 as a possible D gene (5 bases). Germline loops: CDR1 SEHNR, CDR2 FQNEAQ (reference sequence). The CDR3 extends over 13 amino acids. Deletions cut 0 bases from V and 10 bases from J, with 9 bases between. CDR3 sequence (DNA): TGTGCCAGCAGCTTAGCCAGGGCTGGAAAACTGTTTTTT. It codes for CASSLARAGKLFF.

V gene TRBV5-4 combines with J gene TRBJ2-1; D gene ambiguous. Deletions cut 5 bases from V and 8 bases from J, with 8 bases between. CDR1 is SGHNT, CDR2 YYREEE, per germline (reference sequence). This CDR3 has 11 residues. The CDR3 loop reads CASRRRDEQFF. In DNA form, the CDR3 reads TGTGCCAGCAGGCGTAGAGATGAGCAGTTCTTC.

This sequence joins TRBV7-6 and TRBJ2-7; a possible D gene is TRBD2 (6 bases). The V end lost 1 base, the J end lost 3 bases, and 10 bases lay between the germline ends. Germline loops: CDR1 SGHVS, CDR2 FNYEAQ. This CDR3 region has 14 residues. CDR3 in DNA: TGTGCCAGCAGCTTAGAGCTAGCGAACTACGAGCAGTACTTC. Translating it yields CASSLELANYEQYF.

The genes are TRBV5-1 and TRBJ2-2; TRBD2 matches 12 bases. The ends lost 4 bases at V and 7 bases at J; junction bases unmatched: 5. In germline, CDR1 is SGHRS, CDR2 YFSETQ. CDR3 length equals 15 residues. The CDR3 here is CASSPLAGGFGELFF. CDR3 DNA: TGCGCCAGCAGCCCACTAGCGGGAGGATTCGGGGAGCTGTTTTTT. Based on the CDR3 plus reference TRBV5-1 and TRBJ2-2, the full variable domain is KAGVTQTPRYLIKTRGQQVTLSCSPISGHRSVSWYQQTPGQGLQFLFEYFSETQRNKGNFPGRFSGRQFSNSRSEMNVSTLELGDSALYLCASSPLAGGFGELFFGEGSRLTVL.

The CDR3 here is CASTNYNEQFF. The CDR3 DNA is TGTGCCAGCACTAACTACAATGAGCAGTTCTTC. The chain has TRBV27 and TRBJ2-1, with D unresolved. Germline CDR1 is MNHEY and CDR2 is SMNVEV (reference sequence). The CDR3 length is 11 residues. Trimming left V 7 bases short and J 3 bases short, with 4 bases between.

The CDR3 DNA reads as TGTGCCTGGAGTTTGGGGACAGGGGGCGATCGCGACACTGAAGCTTTCTTT. It specifies CAWSLGTGGDRDTEAFF. This chain uses TRBV30 with TRBJ1-1; TRBD1 matches at 12 bases. The germline V gene encodes CDR1 GTSNPN and CDR2 SVGIG (reference sequence). This CDR3 is 17 amino acids long. With 2 bases clipped from V and 3 bases from J, the junction kept 10 bases outside the gene matches.

This chain joins TRBV6-1 and TRBJ1-3; D ambiguous. The germline V gene has CDR1 MNHNS and CDR2 SASEGT. CDR3 length equals 17 residues. V was pared by 0 bases and J by 0 bases, with 12 bases between. CDR3 sequence reads: CASSEALMSPSGNTIYF. Written as DNA, the CDR3 is TGTGCCAGCAGTGAAGCCCTGATGAGTCCCTCTGGAAACACCATATATTTT.

V and J are TRBV21-1 and TRBJ2-3; the D call of TRBD1 is as the table states it, not checked on the DNA. TRBV21-1 is designated a pseudogene. The CDR3 spans 16 residues. CDR3 residues: CASSRSRQGAGDTQYF. The CDR3 DNA reads TGTGCCAGCAGCAGGTCCAGACAGGGGGCCGGAGATACGCAGTATTTT.

This sequence joins TRBV27 and TRBJ2-5; TRBD1 matches 11 bases. The DNA end favors TRBJ2-7, so the J call may be wrong. The CDR3 has 16 residues. Germline assignment: CDR1 MNHEY and CDR2 SMNVEV (reference sequence). The CDR3 DNA reads TGTGCCAGCAGTTCTCAATTACCCGGGACAGGGGGCGAGCAGTACTTC. Translating it yields CASSSQLPGTGGEQYF.

The J gene is TRBJ2-1, the V gene TRBV7-2; 10 positions agree with TRBD2. The CDR3 consists of 12 residues. Germline CDR1 and CDR2: SGHTA and FQGNSA. With V trimmed by 8 bases and J by 9 bases, 4 bases remained unmatched. The CDR3 region is CASLGTSAEQFF. CDR3 nucleotide sequence: TGTGCCAGCCTGGGGACTAGCGCTGAGCAGTTCTTC.